The next 4 T cell receptor beta chains were all read from a single sample in a study of blood T cell repertoires in COVID-19 (dated by TCRdb to the early 2020s). Libraries were built with the immunoSEQ multiplex PCR assay. Drawn from immuneACCESS, this table holds only the in-frame rearrangements with V and J called that TCRdb kept. Clones are partly lost; checked studies trace under half to an unresolved V gene and leave the rest unexplained. The sample table lists some 150,000 clones, about 86% of them with a count of one. Around 3.6% of the sample comes from the top ten. Sequencing was done on a sample of PBMCs or T cells enriched from blood (not recorded which). The receptors were gathered from a woman aged 45 to 65 in a cohort exposed to, infected with or recovered from COVID-19 (not recorded which).

The V gene is TRBV9, the J gene TRBJ2-3; TRBD2 agrees at 7 bases. Germline CDR1 reads SGDLS; CDR2 reads YYNGEE. Trimming took 6 bases from V and 0 from J; bases not matched to a gene: 19. The CDR3 runs to 19 residues. In DNA form, the CDR3 reads TGTGCCAGCAATCCGGGGGGTGGAATGGTCATCACTAGCACAGATACGCAGTATTTT. Translation gives CASNPGGGMVITSTDTQYF.

V gene TRBV5-8 combines with J gene TRBJ2-3; D not resolved. CDR1 is SGHTS, CDR2 YDEGEE, per germline. Trimming pared 7 bases from V and 1 base from J, leaving 13 bases between. This CDR3 spans 14 amino acids. CDR3 DNA sequence: TGTGCCAGCGGGCACAGAGTCGGCACAGATACGCAGTATTTT. Translated, it gives CASGHRVGTDTQYF.

The genes are TRBV7-9 and TRBJ1-1, with TRBD1 identical over 12 bases. Trimming cost V 0 bases and J 1 base; bases outside gene matches: 0. The germline V gene encodes CDR1 SEHNR and CDR2 FQNEAQ (reference sequence). The CDR3 length is 16 residues. The DNA for the CDR3 is TGTGCCAGCAGCTTAGCGGGACAGGGGGCGAACACTGAAGCTTTCTTT. Its translation: CASSLAGQGANTEAFF.

The chain recombines TRBV19 with TRBJ1-1, with TRBD1 matching 8 bases. Germline V gene data show CDR1 as LNHDA and CDR2 as SQIVND (reference sequence). The CDR3 sequence is 18 residues long. V dropped 2 bases and J dropped 3; count of bases not matched to a gene: 14. CDR3 in amino acids: CASSISIRQGIGHTEAFF. CDR3 DNA: TGTGCCAGTAGTATAAGTATACGACAGGGGATTGGGCACACTGAAGCTTTCTTT.